This passage covers 32 T cell receptor beta chains from one sample sequenced in a study of blood T cells in healthy people across ages. Primed by a sample-barcoded 5' primer and a J-beta primer mix, a second PCR proceeded for about 6 to 11 cycles. One entry per CDR3 protein results from TCRdb running MiXCR on the 5' RACE reads. The sample records 650,000 to 1,000,000 distinct CDR3 sequences, about 36% being singletons. Material: blood. All receptors derive from a man aged 18 to 35 in good health.

This sequence joins TRBV4-2 and TRBJ1-4; TRBD1 matches at 7 bases. The germline CDR1 and CDR2 sequences are LGHNA and YNFKEQ. J gave up 3 bases and V 1 base, and 5 bases lay outside the gene matches. This CDR3 has 16 residues. The CDR3 DNA reads TGTGCCAGCAGCCAAGTTGCCGGGACAGCTAATGAAAAACTGTTTTTT. It specifies CASSQVAGTANEKLFF.

J is TRBJ2-5 and V is TRBV20-1; 12 positions match TRBD2. V gave up 6 bases and J gave up 4 bases; unmatched junction bases: 6. The germline V gene encodes CDR1 DFQATT and CDR2 SNEGSKA (reference sequence). This CDR3 spans 14 amino acids. The chain's CDR3 is CSAALAGGPETQYF. The CDR3 DNA sequence: TGCAGTGCAGCTCTAGCGGGGGGGCCAGAGACCCAGTACTTC.

This clonotype was seen more than once but under ten times. DNA for the CDR3: TGTGCCAGCAGACCCGGGAACACTGAAGCTTTCTTT. Translation gives CASRPGNTEAFF. The gene calls are TRBV7-2 and TRBJ1-1; D call uncertain. This CDR3 is 12 amino acids long. Trimming removed 6 bases from V and 1 base from J, with 6 bases in between. The germline V gene encodes CDR1 SGHTA and CDR2 FQGNSA.

This clonotype was observed a single time. A read error may explain this, as a much larger clone is one base away. The chain has TRBV6-5 and TRBJ2-4; D possibly matches TRBD1 or TRBD2 (5 bases each). Trimming took 11 bases from V and 13 from J, leaving 21 bases between them. The CDR3 runs 12 residues. The V gene's germline CDR1 is MNHEY and CDR2 SVGAGI. CDR3 loop: CAARDGYNEQYF. The CDR3 DNA sequence: TGTGCCGCAAGGGACGGCTACAATGAGCAGTACTTC.

The V gene is TRBV7-9, the J gene TRBJ2-1; 11 bases are a match to TRBD2. Germline V CDR1 and CDR2: SEHNR, FQNEAQ (reference sequence). V gave up 0 bases and J gave up 3 bases; unmatched junction bases: 10. The CDR3 runs 19 residues. The CDR3 DNA is TGTGCCAGCAGCTTAGCCCTTAGCGGGGGGGCCCTAGGCTACAATGAGCAGTTCTTC. Translated, it gives CASSLALSGGALGYNEQFF.

This clonotype occurred a few times. V is TRBV9 and J is TRBJ1-1; 7 bases agree with TRBD1. Germline V gives CDR1 SGDLS, CDR2 YYNGEE. This CDR3 region has 15 residues. Trimming cost V 0 bases and J 3 bases; bases outside gene matches: 5. This CDR3 reads CASSVEPTGDTEAFF. CDR3 in DNA: TGTGCCAGCAGCGTAGAACCCACAGGGGACACTGAAGCTTTCTTT.

The chain's CDR3 is CASSYIEGGDGYTF. The CDR3 DNA reads TGTGCCAGCAGTTACATTGAGGGGGGCGATGGCTACACCTTC. The chain recombines TRBV6-2 or TRBV6-3 with TRBJ1-2, with D possibly matching TRBD1 (6 bases). V was pared by 2 bases and J by 6 bases, with 13 bases between. The CDR3 consists of 14 residues. In germline, CDR1 is MNHEY, CDR2 SVGEGT.

A remark on this clonotype: This may stem from a read error, because a much larger clone lies one nucleotide away. The J gene is TRBJ2-1, the V gene TRBV4-2; weak D call: TRBD2 (5 bases). CDR3 length: 14 amino acids. Trimming shortened V by 0 bases and J by 8 bases, and 11 bases separated the two germline ends. CDR1 LGHNA and CDR2 YNFKEQ come from the germline V gene. The CDR3 bases are TGTGCCAGCAGCCAAGATTGGTGGGGAGATGAGCAGTTCTTC. It translates to CASSQDWWGDEQFF.

In its sample, this clonotype was seen a few times. The chain joins TRBV29-1 to TRBJ1-2; TRBD1 aligns across 10 bases. From germline, CDR1 is SQVTM and CDR2 ANQGSEA. Trimming removed 4 bases from V and 2 bases from J; junction bases left unmatched: 4. The CDR3 is 14 amino acids. The CDR3 DNA reads TGCAGCGTTGGTGGACAGGGGGTCAACTATGGCTACACCTTC. Protein product: CSVGGQGVNYGYTF.

Comment on this clonotype: With a much larger clone just one base away, this may be a read error. V and J are TRBV20-1 and TRBJ1-2, with 8 bases fitting TRBD1. There are 14 residues in the CDR3. CDR1 is DFQATT, CDR2 SNEGSKA, per germline (reference sequence). In DNA form, the CDR3 reads TGCTGTGCTAGAGTGGCAGGGGGCAACTATGGCTACACCTTC. It is translated as CCARVAGGNYGYTF.

The V and J genes are TRBV28 and TRBJ2-5; D might be TRBD1 (7 bases). There are 12 residues in the CDR3. Trimming pared 9 bases from V and 3 bases from J, leaving 11 bases between. Germline-derived CDR1 and CDR2 are MDHEN and SYDVKM. The CDR3 DNA follows: TGTGCCAGTTCAGGGGGGAAAGAGACCCAGTACTTC. Encoded protein: CASSGGKETQYF.

This clonotype was counted ten times or more. This chain connects TRBV7-8 to TRBJ2-7; a weak D match, TRBD1 (6 bases). CDR1 is SGHVS, CDR2 FQNEAQ, per germline. The V and J ends lost 5 bases and 3 bases respectively, with 20 bases between them. This CDR3 has 16 residues. For the CDR3, the DNA is TGTGCCAGCAGCCGTATCCAGACAGGAGGAGACTACGAGCAGTACTTC. Encoded protein: CASSRIQTGGDYEQYF.

This chain links TRBV4-2 with TRBJ1-2; D uncertain. The V end was cut by 0 bases, the J end by 2 bases, with 10 bases between. The CDR3 length is 15 residues. The germline V gene encodes CDR1 LGHNA and CDR2 YNFKEQ. CDR3 protein: CASSQDEDGNYGYTF. CDR3 nucleotides: TGTGCCAGCAGCCAAGATGAGGACGGAAACTATGGCTACACCTTC.

This clonotype was seen repeatedly, ten times or more. The gene calls are TRBV5-1 and TRBJ2-4; no clear D gene. The CDR3 has 15 residues. The ends were cut back, 1 base at V and 8 bases at J, with 16 bases in the middle. Germline V gives CDR1 SGHRS, CDR2 YFSETQ. DNA for the CDR3: TGCGCCAGCAGCTTGCAGGATCGATTAGATGACATTCAGTACTTC. It translates to CASSLQDRLDDIQYF.

This clonotype was detected ten times or more. This chain links TRBV27 with TRBJ2-1; 16 bases line up with TRBD2. This CDR3 region has 17 residues. Per the germline V gene, CDR1 is MNHEY and CDR2 is SMNVEV (reference sequence). Trimming cost V 5 bases and J 9 bases; bases outside gene matches: 10. The CDR3 here is CASSTTGLAGGWGEQFF. DNA for the CDR3: TGTGCCAGCAGTACTACGGGACTAGCGGGAGGGTGGGGTGAGCAGTTCTTC.

The rearrangement joins TRBV20-1 to TRBJ1-3; D is possibly TRBD1 (6 bases). The CDR3 consists of 15 residues. Germline V gene lookup returns CDR1 DFQATT and CDR2 SNEGSKA (reference sequence). Trimming pared 0 bases from V and 1 base from J, leaving 10 bases between. The CDR3 sequence: CSARDPGASGNTIYF. The CDR3 nucleotides read TGCAGTGCTAGAGACCCAGGGGCGTCTGGAAACACCATATATTTT.

This clonotype was seen ten or more times. The rearrangement joins TRBV6-2 or TRBV6-3 to TRBJ1-2; the D gene is possibly TRBD1 (6 bases). Trimming took off 6 bases at V and 5 bases at J, with 16 bases between the two ends. Germline CDR1 MNHEY, CDR2 SVGEGT. The CDR3 extends over 14 amino acids. In DNA, the CDR3 is TGTGCCAGCAGATCGTCCGCCCAGGGGTATGGCTACACCTTC. It encodes CASRSSAQGYGYTF.

This clonotype was detected only a few times. The chain is built from TRBV28 and TRBJ1-1; D is possibly TRBD1 (5 bases). V was pared by 0 bases and J by 11 bases, with 16 bases between. Germline V gene sequence: CDR1 MDHEN, CDR2 SYDVKM. The CDR3 sequence is 14 residues long. The CDR3 loop reads CASSLWRQQAPAFF. DNA for the CDR3: TGTGCCAGCAGTTTATGGCGACAGCAAGCTCCGGCTTTCTTT.

The sample holds a few counts of this clonotype. The chain has TRBV30 and TRBJ2-7; no reliable D call. In germline, CDR1 is GTSNPN, CDR2 SVGIG (reference sequence). V gave up 0 bases and J gave up 4 bases, with 7 bases separating them. The CDR3 extends over 12 amino acids. The CDR3 region has the DNA TGTGCCTGGAGTGTCTCCAGGTACGAGCAGTACTTC. The encoded protein is CAWSVSRYEQYF.

The rearrangement uses TRBV3-1 and TRBJ1-4; 11 bases are a match to TRBD1. The CDR3 sequence is 15 residues long. Germline assignment: CDR1 LGHDT and CDR2 YNNKEL (reference sequence). The trim removed 2 bases at V and 8 bases at J, leaving 4 bases unmatched. The CDR3 region has the DNA TGTGCCAGCAGCCAACGGGACAGGGGGGCCGAAAAACTGTTTTTT. It yields the protein CASSQRDRGAEKLFF.

This clonotype was counted many times. V gene TRBV4-2 combines with J gene TRBJ2-1, with D unresolved. Germline CDR1 LGHNA, CDR2 YNFKEQ. The CDR3 is made up of 12 amino acids. Trimming pared 4 bases from V and 6 bases from J, leaving 7 bases between. CDR3: CASSPDRNEQFF. CDR3 nucleotides: TGTGCCAGCAGCCCGGACCGCAATGAGCAGTTCTTC.

The chain carries TRBV27 and TRBJ2-1, with D possibly called TRBD1 or TRBD2 (6 bases each). There are 15 residues in the CDR3. Per germline, CDR1 MNHEY and CDR2 SMNVEV (reference sequence). V was trimmed by 3 bases and J by 7 bases, leaving 16 bases between them. The chain's CDR3 is CASSFNRQEGNEQFF. The CDR3 region has the DNA TGTGCCAGCAGTTTTAACCGACAGGAGGGGAATGAGCAGTTCTTC.

This clonotype has a handful of counts. J is TRBJ2-1 and V is TRBV20-1; TRBD2 agrees at 12 bases. This CDR3 contains 17 residues. The germline gives CDR1 DFQATT, CDR2 SNEGSKA (reference sequence). The V and J ends lost 5 bases and 0 bases, in that order; junction bases with no gene match: 8. The CDR3: CSAGLAGGRSSYNEQFF. CDR3 bases: TGCAGTGCTGGGCTAGCGGGGGGGCGGAGCTCCTACAATGAGCAGTTCTTC.

For the CDR3, the DNA is TGCAGTGCTAGAGTACAGCCTAGCACAGATACGCAGTATTTT. This encodes CSARVQPSTDTQYF. This sequence joins TRBV20-1 and TRBJ2-3; D gene unclear. Germline-derived CDR1 and CDR2 are DFQATT and SNEGSKA (reference sequence). V dropped 1 base and J dropped 0 bases, with 8 bases sitting between them. The CDR3 runs to 14 residues.

This clonotype was counted only a few times. The gene calls are TRBV3-1 and TRBJ1-1; D perhaps matches TRBD1 (5 bases). The CDR3 spans 15 residues. Germline CDR1 is LGHDT and CDR2 is YNNKEL (reference sequence). V lost 0 bases and J lost 10, with 18 bases in between. CDR3 nucleotides: TGTGCCAGCAGCCAAGATTACGGGGCAGGGAGGGGAGCTTTCTTT. Protein product: CASSQDYGAGRGAFF.

This clonotype was picked up a small number of times. As DNA, the CDR3 is TGTGCCAGCAGCTTACTGAACTCCTACAATGAGCAGTTCTTC. Its protein is CASSLLNSYNEQFF. The chain is built from TRBV7-6 and TRBJ2-1; D not certain. Trimming pared 2 bases from V and 0 bases from J, leaving 5 bases between. Germline assignment: CDR1 SGHVS and CDR2 FNYEAQ. The CDR3 runs 14 residues.

In the case of this clonotype: At one of its ends the junction is not consistent with the germline gene, which may arise from a read error. The gene calls are TRBV20-1 and TRBJ1-6; 7 positions match TRBD1. The CDR3 length is 19 residues. CDR1 is DFQATT and CDR2 is SNEGSKA in the germline V gene (reference sequence). CDR3 bases: TGCAGTGCCAGAGATGAGGGGGCACGGATGAGCTCCTATAATCCACCCCTCCACTTT. Residues: CSARDEGARMSSYNPPLHF.

Regarding this clonotype: One junction end disagrees with the germline gene, perhaps due to a read error. This chain joins TRBV7-9 and TRBJ2-3, with D unresolved. The CDR3 has 15 amino acids. CDR1 is SEHNR, CDR2 FQNEAQ, per germline (reference sequence). The CDR3 loop reads CASRLGSGSTDTQYF. The CDR3 region has the DNA TGTGCCAGCAGGTTAGGGTCCGGTAGCACAGATACGCAGTATTTT.

This clonotype came up a few times. The V and J genes are TRBV2 and TRBJ2-1; 7 bases fit TRBD2. The ends lost 8 bases at V and 5 bases at J; junction bases unmatched: 6. Germline V CDR1 and CDR2: SNHLY, FYNNEI. CDR3 length equals 13 residues. CDR3 region: CASETGGNNEQFF. The DNA for the CDR3 is TGTGCCAGCGAAACGGGGGGAAACAATGAGCAGTTCTTC.

The genes are TRBV5-6 and TRBJ2-1, with D possibly matching TRBD2 (5 bases). The CDR3 runs 16 residues. V gave up 4 bases and J gave up 6 bases, with 20 bases separating them. CDR1 and CDR2 (germline): SGHDT, YYEEEE. Here the CDR3 reads CASSPTVLESRNEQFF. CDR3 bases: TGTGCCAGCAGCCCAACAGTACTAGAGAGCCGCAATGAGCAGTTCTTC.

The chain uses TRBV12-3 or TRBV12-4 and TRBJ1-3, with D possibly matching TRBD1 (5 bases). The CDR3 runs 19 residues. Trimming removed 1 base from V and 0 bases from J, with 19 bases in between. CDR3 DNA sequence: TGTGCCAGCAGTTTAGTGGGCGGGGGACTTACCAACTCTGGAAACACCATATATTTT. This encodes CASSLVGGGLTNSGNTIYF.

Worth noting for this clonotype: A read error may account for a junction end that differs from germline. The chain has TRBV20-1 and TRBJ1-1; D gene uncertain. The germline V gene encodes CDR1 DFQATT and CDR2 SNEGSKA (reference sequence). The CDR3 length is 13 residues. This chain's CDR3 is CSVRLWGNTEAFF. CDR3 in DNA: TGCAGTGTTAGATTATGGGGGAACACTGAAGCTTTCTTT.